This TCR beta chain was identified during a study of T cell responses to AZD1222 COVID-19 vaccine. CDR1 is SEHNR and CDR2 is FQNEAQ in the germline V gene (reference sequence). The CDR3 totals 14 residues. V shed 5 bases and J 7 bases; nucleotides not matched to a gene: 8. Of note for this clone: Its antigen is not identified.

Some clones are missing from TCRdb's copy, which holds only in-frame ones; the method was immunoSEQ multiplex PCR. The sample has 200,000 or so clones; about 90% are singletons. Whole-study findings and limits: Dominant at 160-218 and 743-854, vaccine-associated CD4 TCRs also spanned spike. Clonal diversity may have been underestimated in mostly white British donors. Baseline antibody screening turned up just 6 or 7 seropositive AZD1222 recipients. The peak T cell response came first, and repertoires were sampled only after it.

Material: peripheral blood, obtained on day 0 of MenACWY control vaccination. This chain uses TRBV7-9 with TRBJ2-7; 10 bases align to TRBD1. This TCR was sampled from an adult in good health. The CDR3 loop is CASSTTGGSGEQYF. Written as DNA, the CDR3 is TGTGCCAGCAGCACGACAGGGGGCTCGGGTGAGCAGTACTTC.